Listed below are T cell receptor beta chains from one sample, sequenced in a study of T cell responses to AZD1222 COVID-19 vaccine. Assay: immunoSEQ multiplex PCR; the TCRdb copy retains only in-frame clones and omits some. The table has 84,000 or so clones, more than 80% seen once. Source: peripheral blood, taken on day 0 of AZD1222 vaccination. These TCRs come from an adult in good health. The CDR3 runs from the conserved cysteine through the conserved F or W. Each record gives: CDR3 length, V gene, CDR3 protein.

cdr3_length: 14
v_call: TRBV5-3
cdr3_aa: CARNLAAAFYGYTF

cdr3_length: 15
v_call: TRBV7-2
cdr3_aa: CASSSYRGRNEKLFF

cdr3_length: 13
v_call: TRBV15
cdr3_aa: CATSRGLRDTQYF

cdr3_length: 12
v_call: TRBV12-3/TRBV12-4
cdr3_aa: CASSSTSDEQFF

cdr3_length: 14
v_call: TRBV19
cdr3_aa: CASSGTPGWFGYTF

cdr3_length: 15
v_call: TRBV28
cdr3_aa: CASSSTGTGGQWLFF

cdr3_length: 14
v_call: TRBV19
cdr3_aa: CASSQGTGGTEAFF

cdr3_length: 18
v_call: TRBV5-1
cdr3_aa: CASSLVHRGRGHSYEQYF

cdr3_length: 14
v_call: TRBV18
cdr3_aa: CASSPTVTNEKLFF

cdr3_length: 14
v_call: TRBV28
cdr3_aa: CASKIGGARETQYF

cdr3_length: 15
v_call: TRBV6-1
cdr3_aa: CASSEARGAGETQYF

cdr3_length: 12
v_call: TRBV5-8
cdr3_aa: CASSLDGFGYTF

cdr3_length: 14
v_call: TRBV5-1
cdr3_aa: CASSETVTRDTQYF

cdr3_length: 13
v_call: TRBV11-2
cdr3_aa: CASSSPEWTEAFF

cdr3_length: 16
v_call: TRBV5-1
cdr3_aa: CASSFGQGRYQETQYF

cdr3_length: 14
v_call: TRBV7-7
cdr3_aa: CASSPGTHTGELFF

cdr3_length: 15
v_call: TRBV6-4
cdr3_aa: CASSAETDSNQPQHF

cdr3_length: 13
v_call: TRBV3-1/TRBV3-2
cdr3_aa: CASSPRLAAEQYF

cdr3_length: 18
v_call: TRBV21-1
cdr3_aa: CASSVRDSLNNSNQPQHF

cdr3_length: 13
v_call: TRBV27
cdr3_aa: CASSGRINEKLFF

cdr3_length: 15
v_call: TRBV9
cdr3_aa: CASSSSGVTNSPLHF

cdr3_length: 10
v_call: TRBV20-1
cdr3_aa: CSAGQYEQFF

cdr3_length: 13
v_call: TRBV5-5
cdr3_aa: CASLGAAKNIQYF

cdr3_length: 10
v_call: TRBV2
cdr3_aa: CASSLGLQYF

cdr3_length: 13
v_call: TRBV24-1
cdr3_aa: CATSDFRNTEAFF

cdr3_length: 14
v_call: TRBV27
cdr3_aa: CASSSVTTNEKLFF

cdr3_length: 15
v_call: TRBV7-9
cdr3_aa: CASSGGTGGNQPQHF

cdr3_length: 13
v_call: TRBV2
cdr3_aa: CASQTGGDQPQHF

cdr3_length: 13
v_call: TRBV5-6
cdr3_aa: CASSRGRADTQYF

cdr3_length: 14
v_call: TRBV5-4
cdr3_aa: CASSSGIPSTEAFF

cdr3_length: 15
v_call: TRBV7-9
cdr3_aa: CASSPSRIMNTEAFF

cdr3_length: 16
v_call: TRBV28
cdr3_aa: CASSLDRTSGSYEQFF

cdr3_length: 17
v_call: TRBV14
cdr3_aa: CASSQDTLYFSGNTIYF

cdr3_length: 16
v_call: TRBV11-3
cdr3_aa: CASSHGGGFSYNEQFF

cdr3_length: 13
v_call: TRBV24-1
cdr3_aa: CATSDLGGVEQYF

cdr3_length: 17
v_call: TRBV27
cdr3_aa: CASSLSLGSSYNSPLHF

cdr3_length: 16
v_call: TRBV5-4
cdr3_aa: CASRTSGSSSYNEQFF

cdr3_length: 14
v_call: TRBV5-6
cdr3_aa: CASSRSGTKETQYF

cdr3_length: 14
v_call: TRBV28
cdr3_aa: CASSPWTANTEAFF

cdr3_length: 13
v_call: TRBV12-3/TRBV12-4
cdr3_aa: CASSRGEGQPQHF

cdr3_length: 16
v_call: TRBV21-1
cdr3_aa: CASSWGGQGATQPQHF

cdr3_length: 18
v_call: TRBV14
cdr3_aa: CASSHLRGKPWRNYGYTF

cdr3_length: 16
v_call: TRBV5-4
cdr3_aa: CASSAGRDRGPYGYTF

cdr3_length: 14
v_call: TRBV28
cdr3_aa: CAMEPGNVSDTQYF

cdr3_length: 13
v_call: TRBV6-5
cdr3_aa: CASSYSRNTEAFF

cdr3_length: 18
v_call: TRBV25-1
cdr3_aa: CASSVGTSGRKGDGELFF

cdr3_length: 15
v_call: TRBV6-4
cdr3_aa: CASSPVGASPDTQYF